These 14 T cell receptor beta chains share one sample of origin, sequenced in a study of CD8+ T cells in alopecia areata. It was cDNA, reverse transcribed from extracted RNA, that served as the sequencing template. Some clones are missing from TCRdb's copy, which holds only in-frame ones; the method was immunoSEQ multiplex PCR. The sample yields about 120,000 clones, 55% to 80% seen once. The sample was CD4+ T cells sorted from blood. Source of these receptors: a human donor in good health.

A few counts support this clone. The chain links TRBV6-6 to TRBJ2-7, with unresolved D. The V end lost 0 bases, the J end lost 3 bases, and 3 bases lay between the germline ends. Germline V CDR1 and CDR2: MNHNY, SVGAGI (reference sequence). The CDR3 is 12 residues long. Here the CDR3 DNA reads TGTGCCAGCAGTTACTCGGACTACGAGCAGTACTTC. Translated, it gives CASSYSDYEQYF.

This rearrangement joins TRBV7-2 to TRBJ1-2; maybe TRBD1 (5 bases). Trimming removed 7 bases from V and 7 bases from J, with 19 bases in between. There are 14 residues in the CDR3. Germline values: CDR1 SGHTA, CDR2 FQGNSA. The CDR3 protein is CASTRRVRAAGYTF. For the CDR3, the DNA is TGTGCCAGCACCAGAAGGGTCAGGGCGGCTGGCTACACCTTC.

CDR3 nucleotides: TGTGCCAGCAGTTTATCAACAGGGCGGGCAGATACGCAGTATTTT. Translation: CASSLSTGRADTQYF. The genes are TRBV6-5 and TRBJ2-3, with a weak D call TRBD1 (6 bases). This CDR3 is 15 amino acids long. Germline V gene lookup returns CDR1 MNHEY and CDR2 SVGAGI. V lost 4 bases to trimming and J lost 4 bases, with 15 bases between them.

The chain carries TRBV6-6 and TRBJ2-3; 8 bases map to TRBD2. From germline, CDR1 is MNHNY and CDR2 SVGAGI (reference sequence). V shed 5 bases, J shed 3 bases, and the junction held 10 bases outside the gene matches. The CDR3 length is 16 residues. Here the CDR3 reads CASSQLGRGGTDTQYF. The CDR3 nucleotides read TGTGCCAGCAGTCAGCTGGGCCGGGGGGGGACAGATACGCAGTATTTT.

The chain is built from TRBV15 and TRBJ2-3; D call uncertain. Germline CDR1 reads LNHNV; CDR2 reads YYDKDF (reference sequence). Trimming removed 3 bases from V and 6 bases from J, with 10 bases in between. This CDR3 is 13 amino acids long. The CDR3 DNA reads as TGTGCCACCAGCAGGGACGTTGGGGATACGCAGTATTTT. This sequence encodes CATSRDVGDTQYF.

The J gene is TRBJ1-6, the V gene TRBV13, with 10 nucleotides matching TRBD1. The J segment lost 9 bases and the V segment lost 3 bases, leaving 5 bases of the junction unmatched. Germline CDR1 and CDR2: PRHDT and FYEKMQ (reference sequence). The CDR3 loop spans 15 amino acids. CDR3 coding DNA: TGTGCCAGCAGCTTGCTGGGACAGGGGAGTTCACCCCTCCACTTT. Translation gives CASSLLGQGSSPLHF.

This clone was found a few times. J is TRBJ1-1 and V is TRBV10-3, with D tentatively TRBD1 (6 bases). This CDR3 has 12 amino acids. Trimming took 0 bases from V and 11 from J, leaving 10 bases between them. CDR1 and CDR2 from the germline V gene are ENHRY and SYGVKD. The CDR3 DNA reads TGTGCCATCAGTGAGTCACTAGGGGGGGCTTTCTTT. This codes for CAISESLGGAFF.

The J gene is TRBJ2-5, the V gene TRBV4-1; no firm D call. CDR1 MGHRA and CDR2 YSYEKL come from the germline V gene. Trimming pared 1 base from V and 4 bases from J, leaving 7 bases between. The CDR3 runs to 13 residues. This CDR3 is CASSQGPLETQYF. Here the CDR3 DNA reads TGCGCCAGCAGCCAAGGCCCCCTAGAGACCCAGTACTTC.

The chain uses TRBV27 and TRBJ2-5; D gene uncertain. CDR3 size: 15 residues. Trimming shortened V by 0 bases and J by 2 bases, and 10 bases separated the two germline ends. CDR1 and CDR2 from the germline V gene are MNHEY and SMNVEV (reference sequence). The CDR3 DNA reads as TGTGCCAGCAGTTTATCCCGACAATCGCAAGAGACCCAGTACTTC. Protein sequence: CASSLSRQSQETQYF.

This clone was seen a few times. The chain joins TRBV5-1 to TRBJ2-2; 8 positions match TRBD1. CDR1 SGHRS and CDR2 YFSETQ come from the germline V gene. Trimming cost V 4 bases and J 1 base; bases outside gene matches: 6. The CDR3 has 16 amino acids. The CDR3 DNA reads TGCGCCAGCAGCCCCGGACAGGGCCTGAACACCGGGGAGCTGTTTTTT. Translation: CASSPGQGLNTGELFF.

This chain links TRBV30 with TRBJ2-4; 7 positions match TRBD1. The V segment lost 5 bases and the J segment 6 bases; nucleotides outside the gene matches: 7. The CDR3 covers 13 residues. Looked up from germline, CDR1 is GTSNPN and CDR2 is SVGIG (reference sequence). The CDR3 sequence: CAWGDRWPNIQYF. The CDR3 coding sequence is TGTGCCTGGGGGGACAGATGGCCAAACATTCAGTACTTC.

This sequence joins TRBV18 and TRBJ1-1; no definite D call. This CDR3 contains 14 residues. V gave up 1 base and J gave up 4 bases, with 10 bases separating them. Per germline, CDR1 KGHSH and CDR2 LQKENI. The CDR3 DNA follows: TGTGCCAGCTCACCACGAGCGTGGTCCACTGAAGCTTTCTTT. Translation gives CASSPRAWSTEAFF.

The rearrangement uses TRBV2 and TRBJ2-7, with a weak D call TRBD1 (5 bases). The CDR3 loop spans 13 amino acids. Trimming shortened V by 6 bases and J by 6 bases, and 15 bases separated the two germline ends. Germline-derived CDR1 and CDR2 are SNHLY and FYNNEI. The CDR3 coding sequence is TGTGCCAGCAGCGCCCGACAGCACGGCGAGCAGTACTTC. Protein: CASSARQHGEQYF.

This clone was seen a handful of times. Additional DNA sequences in this sample encode the identical CDR3. J is TRBJ1-1 and V is TRBV30; 9 bases line up with TRBD1. V dropped 0 bases and J dropped 5; count of bases not matched to a gene: 4. The CDR3 sequence is 14 residues long. CDR1 is GTSNPN and CDR2 is SVGIG in the germline V gene (reference sequence). CDR3 in amino acids: CAWSVDRGGTEAFF. In DNA, the CDR3 is TGTGCCTGGAGTGTGGACAGGGGAGGGACTGAAGCTTTCTTT.